Following are 9 T cell receptor beta chains from one sample sequenced in a study of T cells in Graves' hyperthyroidism and ophthalmopathy. TCR beta CDR3 regions were amplified from RNA transcripts. The HTBI set primed first-round TCR CDR3 RT-PCR. Using its own MiXCR run on the multiplex PCR reads, TCRdb lists one record per CDR3 protein. The sample lists nearly 250,000 distinct CDR3 sequences, roughly 22% occurring once. The material sequenced was blood. The origin of the receptors is a woman aged 40 to 49 with Graves' ophthalmopathy.

The chain has TRBV6-1 and TRBJ2-2; D might be TRBD1 (6 bases). Trimming removed 7 bases from V and 0 bases from J, with 15 bases in between. Germline lookup yields CDR1 MNHNS and CDR2 SASEGT. This CDR3 has 16 amino acids. The DNA for the CDR3 is TGTGCCAGCACCGTACGAGGGACAACGAACACCGGGGAGCTGTTTTTT. Its translation: CASTVRGTTNTGELFF.

This clonotype was picked up many times. J is TRBJ2-7 and V is TRBV13, with 7 bases fitting TRBD1. The V gene end was trimmed by 5 bases and the J gene end by 3 bases; junction bases not matched to a gene: 10. The CDR3 runs 15 residues. Germline V CDR1 and CDR2: PRHDT, FYEKMQ (reference sequence). CDR3: CASSPRDSLYYEQYF. As DNA, the CDR3 is TGTGCCAGCAGCCCCCGGGACAGTCTCTACTACGAGCAGTACTTC.

This clonotype was counted many times. This chain links TRBV6-5 with TRBJ1-2; the D gene is possibly TRBD1 (6 bases). Trimming shortened V by 2 bases and J by 3 bases, and 13 bases separated the two germline ends. Per the germline V gene, CDR1 is MNHEY and CDR2 is SVGAGI. This CDR3 region has 15 residues. The CDR3 loop reads CASSYRTGQYYGYTF. The CDR3 coding sequence is TGTGCCAGCAGTTACCGTACCGGACAGTACTATGGCTACACCTTC.

This chain connects TRBV12-3 or TRBV12-4 to TRBJ2-2; unclear D gene. V shed 7 bases and J shed 4 bases, with 7 bases lying between them. This CDR3 comprises 12 residues. The CDR3 bases are TGTGCCAGCACCTCAGGCACCGGGGAGCTGTTTTTT. It is translated as CASTSGTGELFF.

This clonotype appeared many times. The chain couples TRBV20-1 to TRBJ1-1, with D hard to call. CDR1 and CDR2 from the germline V gene are DFQATT and SNEGSKA (reference sequence). The CDR3 has 15 residues. Trimming took 1 base from V and 1 from J, leaving 13 bases between them. CDR3 sequence (DNA): TGCAGTGCTAGAGCGGAGACGCTACCGAACACTGAAGCTTTCTTT. This sequence encodes CSARAETLPNTEAFF.

At least ten counts were recorded for this clonotype. The rearrangement joins TRBV11-2 to TRBJ1-1; no definite D call. Germline CDR1 and CDR2: SGHAT and FQNNGV. The CDR3 is 14 amino acids. Trimming took off 5 bases at V and 1 base at J, with 11 bases between the two ends. This chain's CDR3 is CASSAPDWNTEAFF. As DNA, the CDR3 is TGTGCCAGCAGCGCCCCGGACTGGAACACTGAAGCTTTCTTT.

There are many counts of this clonotype. The chain joins TRBV28 to TRBJ1-1; no clear D. V was shortened by 5 bases and J by 0 bases, with 10 bases between the two germline ends. The V gene's germline CDR1 is MDHEN and CDR2 SYDVKM. This CDR3 is built from 14 residues. The CDR3 sequence: CASSPRTMNTEAFF. CDR3 DNA: TGTGCCAGCAGTCCCAGAACAATGAACACTGAAGCTTTCTTT.

The sample holds many counts of this clonotype. The chain employs TRBV28 and TRBJ2-7; TRBD2 matches 11 bases. The trim removed 3 bases at V and 3 bases at J, leaving 4 bases unmatched. There are 15 residues in the CDR3. CDR1 MDHEN and CDR2 SYDVKM come from the germline V gene. The chain's CDR3 is CASSFWLAGGYEQYF. The CDR3 coding sequence is TGTGCCAGCAGTTTTTGGCTAGCGGGAGGCTACGAGCAGTACTTC.

Details on this clonotype: An end of the junction differs from the germline gene, which may be a read error. This chain joins TRBV6-1 and TRBJ2-7; tentative D call: TRBD2 (5 bases). The germline gives CDR1 MNHNS, CDR2 SASEGT. This CDR3 has 14 amino acids. DNA of the CDR3: TGTGCCATCAGTGGGCCCACTAGTTCCTACGAGCAGTACTTC. Its translation is CAISGPTSSYEQYF.